This T cell receptor beta chain was captured by sequencing in a study of cytomegalovirus exposure and HLA in healthy donors. Across the whole study: The approximately 100 million unique TCR beta sequences, from about 179 million T cells, were found by an earlier analysis.

Both 60 Vbeta primers and 13 Jbeta primers went into the PCR. Sequencing was performed with immunoSEQ multiplex PCR; in TCRdb, only in-frame clones are kept and a portion is missing. The table records about 110,000 clones, 60% to 80% of them present only once. CDR3 length: 15 amino acids. Trimming removed 3 bases from V and 8 bases from J; junction bases left unmatched: 13. Germline values: CDR1 SGHRS, CDR2 YFSETQ. The source is a man aged 30-40 years in good health and CMV-seronegative. The chain joins TRBV5-1 to TRBJ1-2; 7 nucleotides agree with TRBD1. Sequencing was done on a sample of PBMCs. The CDR3 is CASSSSSVQGGGYTF. The DNA for the CDR3 is TGCGCCAGCAGCTCGTCCTCCGTTCAGGGGGGCGGCTACACCTTC.